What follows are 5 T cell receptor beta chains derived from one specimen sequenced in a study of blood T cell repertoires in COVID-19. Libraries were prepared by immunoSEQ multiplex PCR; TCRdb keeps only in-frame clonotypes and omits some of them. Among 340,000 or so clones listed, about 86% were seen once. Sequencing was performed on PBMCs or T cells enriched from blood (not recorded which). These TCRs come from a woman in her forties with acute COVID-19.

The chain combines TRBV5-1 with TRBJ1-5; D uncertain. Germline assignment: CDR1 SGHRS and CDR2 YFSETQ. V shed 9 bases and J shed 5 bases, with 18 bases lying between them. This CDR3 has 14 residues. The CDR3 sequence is CAIREGGQYQPQHF. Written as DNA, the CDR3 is TGCGCCATCCGGGAGGGAGGTCAGTATCAGCCCCAGCATTTT.

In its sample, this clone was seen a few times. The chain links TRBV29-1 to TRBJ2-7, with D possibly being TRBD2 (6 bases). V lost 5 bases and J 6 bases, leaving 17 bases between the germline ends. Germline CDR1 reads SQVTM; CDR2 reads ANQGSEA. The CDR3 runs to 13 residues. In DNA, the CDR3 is TGCAGCGTTTCCGGGAGTGAGAAAGGCGAGCAGTACTTC. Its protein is CSVSGSEKGEQYF.

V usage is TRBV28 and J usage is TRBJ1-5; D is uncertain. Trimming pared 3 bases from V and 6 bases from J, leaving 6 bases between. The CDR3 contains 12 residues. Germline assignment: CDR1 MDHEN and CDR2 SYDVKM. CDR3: CASSLVGQPQHF. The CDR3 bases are TGTGCCAGCAGTTTGGTCGGTCAGCCCCAGCATTTT.

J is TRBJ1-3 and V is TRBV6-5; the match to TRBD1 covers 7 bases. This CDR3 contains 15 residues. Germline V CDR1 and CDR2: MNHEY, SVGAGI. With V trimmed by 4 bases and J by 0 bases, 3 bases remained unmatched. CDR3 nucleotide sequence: TGTGCCAGCAGTTCAAGGACAGGCTCTGGAAACACCATATATTTT. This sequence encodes CASSSRTGSGNTIYF.

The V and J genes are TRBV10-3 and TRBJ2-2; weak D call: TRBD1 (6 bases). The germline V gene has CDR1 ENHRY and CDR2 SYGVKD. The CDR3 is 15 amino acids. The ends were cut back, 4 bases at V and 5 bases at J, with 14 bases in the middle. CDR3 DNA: TGTGCCATCAGTGCCTCCTACAGGGAGACCGGGGAGCTGTTTTTT. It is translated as CAISASYRETGELFF.